The entry below gives a single T cell receptor beta chain sequence along with its context. Its target is not known. This record belongs to a study of T cell responses to AZD1222 COVID-19 vaccine. Study-wide results and caveats: The sample set comprised mostly white British donors with more females, and clonal diversity was possibly underestimated.

This CDR3 contains 16 residues. J lost 5 bases, V lost 2 bases, and 5 bases had no gene match. Germline V CDR1 and CDR2: SGHTA, FQGTGA. Only in-frame clones appear in the TCRdb table, and some are missing; sequencing was by immunoSEQ multiplex PCR. The sample records roughly 80,000 clones, approximately 90% being singletons. Sequenced material: peripheral blood, taken 28 days after the second AZD1222 dose. This receptor was identified in an adult who received the AZD1222 COVID-19 vaccine. This sequence joins TRBV7-3 and TRBJ1-6, with 8 bases aligning to TRBD1. Here the CDR3 reads CASSLGQGFHNSPLHF. The CDR3, as DNA: TGTGCCAGCAGCTTAGGACAGGGATTCCATAATTCACCCCTCCACTTT.